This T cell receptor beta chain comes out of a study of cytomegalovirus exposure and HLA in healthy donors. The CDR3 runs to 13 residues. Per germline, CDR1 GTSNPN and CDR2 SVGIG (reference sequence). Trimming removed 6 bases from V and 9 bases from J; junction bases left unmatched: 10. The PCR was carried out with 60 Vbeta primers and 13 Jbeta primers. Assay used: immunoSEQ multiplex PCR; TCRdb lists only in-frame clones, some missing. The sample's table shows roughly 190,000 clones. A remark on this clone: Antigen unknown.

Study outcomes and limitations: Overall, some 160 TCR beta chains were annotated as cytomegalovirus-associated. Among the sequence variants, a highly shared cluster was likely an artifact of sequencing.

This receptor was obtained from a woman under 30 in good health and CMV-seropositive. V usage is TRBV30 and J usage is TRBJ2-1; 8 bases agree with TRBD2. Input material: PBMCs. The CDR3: CACKRERDGEQFF. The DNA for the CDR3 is TGTGCCTGTAAGCGGGAGAGAGATGGTGAGCAGTTCTTC. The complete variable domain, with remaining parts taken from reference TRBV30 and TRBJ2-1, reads SQTIHQWPATLVQPVGSPLSLECTVEGTSNPNLYWYRQAAGRGLQLLFYSVGIGQISSEVPQNLSASRPQDRQFILSSKKLLLSDSGFYLCACKRERDGEQFFGPGTRLTVL.